The sequence of this T cell receptor delta chain was determined in a study of gamma-delta T cells after stem cell transplantation. V lost 3 bases and J lost 1; bases outside the gene matches: 24. This CDR3 contains 21 residues. Germline V gene lookup returns CDR1 GEAIGNYY and CDR2 EKD. TCRdb used CATT to re-call clones from the RT-PCR reads. The table lists more than 4,500 delta-chain clones, less than 2.5% of them singletons. The V gene is TRDV2, the J gene TRDJ1; 8 bases match TRDD3. The sequencing sample was made of gamma-delta T cells. This receptor was taken from a human donor. It is not recorded whose cells these are; they may come from a transplant donor. In DNA form, the CDR3 reads TGTGCCTGTGACGGGCTACTGGGGGGCCGACCCTCAGACCTGATCACCGATAAACTCATCTTT. Translated: CACDGLLGGRPSDLITDKLIF.